Listed here are 8 T cell receptor beta chains from one sample, sequenced in a study of shared clonotypes between healthy human individuals. TCRdb keeps only in-frame clones here, not all; method: immunoSEQ multiplex PCR. The table shows 1.5 million to 1.9 million clones, with approximately 98% occurring only once. Sequences were obtained from naive CD4+ T cells sorted from blood. The subset is: CD45RA+ positively selected. The receptors were gathered from a man younger than 40 in good health.

The chain joins TRBV5-8 to TRBJ2-5; D may be TRBD2 (7 bases). The germline gives CDR1 SGHTS, CDR2 YDEGEE. V lost 4 bases to trimming and J lost 5 bases, with 18 bases between them. The CDR3 covers 15 residues. The CDR3 DNA reads as TGTGCCAGCAGCCTCGAAACGGGGGGCGCGGAGACCCAGTACTTC. Translation: CASSLETGGAETQYF.

This chain connects TRBV18 to TRBJ1-1; maybe TRBD1 (5 bases). V lost 3 bases, J lost 1 base, and 12 bases lay in between. Germline V gives CDR1 KGHSH, CDR2 LQKENI. This CDR3 contains 15 residues. CDR3 protein: CASSPLGTENTEAFF. CDR3 bases: TGTGCCAGCTCACCTCTCGGGACTGAGAACACTGAAGCTTTCTTT.

The chain uses TRBV5-1 and TRBJ2-3; no firm D call. CDR3 size: 13 residues. The V gene's germline CDR1 is SGHRS and CDR2 YFSETQ. The ends were cut back, 4 bases at V and 6 bases at J, with 12 bases in the middle. In nucleotides, the CDR3 is TGCGCCAGCAGCATCCTAGTGGCGGATACGCAGTATTTT. Amino acid sequence: CASSILVADTQYF.

The chain couples TRBV2 to TRBJ2-7; D is perhaps TRBD1 or TRBD2 (6 bases each). This CDR3 spans 14 amino acids. With 6 bases removed from V and 0 bases from J, the gap between germline ends came to 12 bases. Germline V gives CDR1 SNHLY, CDR2 FYNNEI. CDR3 amino acids: CASSGGTISYEQYF. CDR3 in DNA: TGTGCCAGCAGCGGCGGGACAATCTCCTACGAGCAGTACTTC.

The chain uses TRBV15 and TRBJ2-2; D is uncertain. The CDR3 is made up of 13 amino acids. CDR1 LNHNV and CDR2 YYDKDF come from the germline V gene (reference sequence). Trimming removed 0 bases at V and 4 bases at J, with 3 bases between. The CDR3 DNA reads TGTGCCACCAGCAGAGACATCACCGGGGAGCTGTTTTTT. Amino acid sequence: CATSRDITGELFF.

The J gene is TRBJ2-1, the V gene TRBV7-2; D call uncertain. The V end lost 5 bases, the J end lost 7 bases, and 15 bases lay between the germline ends. The CDR3 totals 14 residues. The germline gives CDR1 SGHTA, CDR2 FQGNSA. CDR3 protein: CASSTFAPGNEQFF. DNA of the CDR3: TGTGCCAGCAGCACTTTTGCCCCCGGAAATGAGCAGTTCTTC.

This chain connects TRBV4-3 to TRBJ2-3; D possibly corresponds to TRBD2 (6 bases). With 4 bases removed from V and 5 bases from J, the gap between germline ends came to 16 bases. Germline values: CDR1 LGHNA, CDR2 YSLEER. The CDR3 covers 15 residues. Written as DNA, the CDR3 is TGCGCCAGCAGCCGGGGGGAAACCCCCGGAGATACGCAGTATTTT. Its protein product is CASSRGETPGDTQYF.

This chain uses TRBV27 with TRBJ2-1, with 7 bases lining up with TRBD1. The junction had 5 bases not matched to a gene; V was cut back by 6 bases and J by 9 bases. CDR1 is MNHEY and CDR2 is SMNVEV in the germline V gene (reference sequence). There are 12 residues in the CDR3. The CDR3 region is CASRQGWGEQFF. The CDR3 coding sequence is TGTGCCAGCAGACAGGGGTGGGGTGAGCAGTTCTTC.